Listed below are T cell receptor beta chains from one sample, sequenced in a study of shared clonotypes between healthy human individuals. Repertoires were generated with immunoSEQ multiplex PCR, while TCRdb's copy carries only in-frame clones and drops some. The top ten hold about 11% of the sample, which has 450,000 or so clones, 75% to 80% seen once. Sequenced sample: PBMCs. The source is a woman aged 40 to 50 in good health. Some clones in this sample may be carry-over from other donors' samples. CDR3s include the opening cysteine and the closing phenylalanine or tryptophan. Fields, in order: V gene, clone size, D gene, J gene, CDR3 DNA, CDR3 protein. D genes are given only for firm matches. Clone size is not always given. Where it is, it says once, few, many or a class for expanded clones.

TRBV6-5,NA,NA,TRBJ2-3,TGTGCCAGCGGAACAAGCCATTCCCCTTCAGATACGCAGTATTTT,CASGTSHSPSDTQYF
TRBV9,once,TRBD1,TRBJ1-1,TGTGCCAGCAGCCCACGACAGGGGGGCACTGAAGCTTTCTTT,CASSPRQGGTEAFF
TRBV6-1,NA,NA,TRBJ1-2,TGTGCCAGCAGAACCCGACGGGACTATGGCTACACCTTC,CASRTRRDYGYTF
TRBV4-1,NA,NA,TRBJ2-1,TGCGCCAGCAGCCAAGTGGAGGGGAGGTACAATGAGCAGTTCTTC,CASSQVEGRYNEQFF
TRBV4-2,NA,NA,TRBJ2-5,TGTGCCAGCAGCCGCAATTGGGCCACCGGGAGCCAAGAGACCCAGTACTTC,CASSRNWATGSQETQYF
TRBV6-4,few,NA,TRBJ2-2,TGTGCCAGCAGTGAGGATCCAGGGGTGGCCGGGGAGCTGTTTTTT,CASSEDPGVAGELFF
TRBV29-1,NA,NA,TRBJ2-3,TGCAGCGTTGTTGACAGGAGGGCAAGCACAGATACGCAGTATTTT,CSVVDRRASTDTQYF
TRBV10-2,NA,NA,TRBJ2-3,TGCGCCAGCAGTGAGGGCACCGCAGATACGCAGTATTTT,CASSEGTADTQYF
TRBV5-1,NA,NA,TRBJ1-5,TGCGCCAGCAGCTTGGGTCCAGTTAGCAATCAGCCCCAGCATTTT,CASSLGPVSNQPQHF
TRBV29-1,NA,TRBD1,TRBJ1-2,TGCAGCGGGGGGGACAGGGAGGGCGGCTACACCTTC,CSGGDREGGYTF
TRBV19,NA,NA,TRBJ2-2,TGTGCCAGTAGTATTAAGGGGGAAGGCGGGGAGCTGTTTTTT,CASSIKGEGGELFF
TRBV28,once,NA,TRBJ2-2,TGTGCCACTCACCGAGGGGGGATGAACACCGGGGAGCTGTTTTTT,CATHRGGMNTGELFF
TRBV6-1,NA,NA,TRBJ2-7,TGTGCCAGCAGTGAAGGACCACAGAGATACGAGCAGTACTTC,CASSEGPQRYEQYF
TRBV5-1,many,TRBD2,TRBJ2-1,TGCGCCAGCAGCTTACCACAGGCTAGCGGTAACAATGAGCAGTTCTTC,CASSLPQASGNNEQFF
TRBV11-2,NA,NA,TRBJ1-2,TGTGCCAGCAGCTTAGATCGAGGTAGTGGGGATGGCTACACCTTC,CASSLDRGSGDGYTF
TRBV6-5,NA,TRBD1,TRBJ2-3,TGTGCCAGCAGTCTACAGGGGGCAGCGCAGTATTTT,CASSLQGAAQYF
TRBV7-2,NA,NA,TRBJ2-2,TGTGCCAGCAGCTTAGTGATAATGAACACCGGGGAGCTGTTTTTT,CASSLVIMNTGELFF
TRBV15,NA,NA,TRBJ2-5,TGTGCCACCAGCAGAGTGGGCGCGGAGGAGACCCAGTACTTC,CATSRVGAEETQYF
TRBV30,few,NA,TRBJ2-7,TGTGCCTGGAGCGCCGCCTTTAACTACGAGCAGTACTTC,CAWSAAFNYEQYF
TRBV5-4,NA,NA,TRBJ2-7,TGTGCCAGCAGCTTGGAAGGGGGTAGGTACGAGCAGTACTTC,CASSLEGGRYEQYF
TRBV27,NA,NA,TRBJ2-1,TGTGCCAGCAGTGAGAATCGGGACTGGCTTAATAATGAGCAGTTCTTC,CASSENRDWLNNEQFF
TRBV10-3,once,TRBD2,TRBJ2-3,TGTGCCAGCCAACTAGCGGGAGATCGGGATACGCAGTATTTT,CASQLAGDRDTQYF
TRBV5-1,NA,NA,TRBJ1-1,TGCGCCAGCAGCCCACTGACAGGTCGGGGCACTGAAGCTTTCTTT,CASSPLTGRGTEAFF
TRBV7-8,NA,NA,TRBJ1-2,TGTGCCAGCAGCCACGACAGTGACTATGGCTACACCTTC,CASSHDSDYGYTF
TRBV30,many,NA,TRBJ1-2,TGTGCCTGGAGTAGAGGTGTCTACACCTTC,CAWSRGVYTF
TRBV11-2,once,NA,TRBJ1-2,TGTGCCAGCAGCCCAATAGGGGGGTCAGTGGACTACGGCTACACCTTC,CASSPIGGSVDYGYTF
TRBV2,NA,NA,TRBJ2-5,TGTGCCAGCAGTGAAGCCCGCTTCGGAGAGACCCAGTACTTC,CASSEARFGETQYF
TRBV7-9,NA,NA,TRBJ2-1,TGTGCCAGCAGCTTAATCGGAGCCTACAATGAGCAGTTCTTC,CASSLIGAYNEQFF
TRBV5-1,few,NA,TRBJ2-3,TGCGCCAGCAGTAGGGGCACAGATACGCAGTATTTT,CASSRGTDTQYF
TRBV27,NA,NA,TRBJ1-2,TGTGCCTACCCAGGGGTCGGCTACACCTTC,CAYPGVGYTF
TRBV6-6,NA,NA,TRBJ1-5,TGTGCCAGCAGTTACCGGCCCTATGGGCAGCCCCAGCATTTT,CASSYRPYGQPQHF
TRBV7-2,NA,TRBD1,TRBJ1-2,TGTGCCAGCAGCCCCTCGACAGGGGGTGAAGCTAACTATGGCTACACCTTC,CASSPSTGGEANYGYTF
TRBV30,NA,NA,TRBJ2-3,TGTGCCTGGAGGGAGGGCCCAAGCACAGATACGCAGTATTTT,CAWREGPSTDTQYF
TRBV7-9,NA,TRBD1,TRBJ2-2,TGTGCCAGCAGCTTAGCGACCACAGGGGGAAGAATGACCGGGGAGCTGTTTTTT,CASSLATTGGRMTGELFF
TRBV28,NA,TRBD1,TRBJ2-2,TGTGCCAGCGGGGACAGGGTGACCGGGGAGCTGTTTTTT,CASGDRVTGELFF
TRBV7-2,NA,TRBD1,TRBJ2-7,TGTGCCAGCAGCTTAGGAGGGACAGGGGTCGAGCAGTACTTC,CASSLGGTGVEQYF
TRBV15,NA,TRBD1,TRBJ2-3,TGTGCCACCAGCAGAGGACAGGGCAGCACAGATACGCAGTATTTT,CATSRGQGSTDTQYF
TRBV4-2,NA,NA,TRBJ2-1,TGTGCCAGCAACTCGGAGGAGAGGCGAGGAGGAGCGGAGCAGTTCTTC,CASNSEERRGGAEQFF
TRBV10-3,NA,NA,TRBJ2-7,TGTGCCATCAGTGGGGAAGTCTGGGAGCAGTACTTC,CAISGEVWEQYF
TRBV7-8,NA,NA,TRBJ1-5,TGTGCCAGCAGCCCCTATCTAAATCAGCCCCAGCATTTT,CASSPYLNQPQHF
TRBV27,NA,NA,TRBJ1-5,TGTGCCAGCAGCCCATTCCCCAATCAGCCCCAGCATTTT,CASSPFPNQPQHF
TRBV10-3,NA,TRBD2,TRBJ2-3,TGTGCCATCAGTACTACCCGCGGGGTAGCGGGCACTACAGATACGCAGTATTTT,CAISTTRGVAGTTDTQYF
TRBV6-1,NA,NA,TRBJ2-1,TGTGCCAGCAGTGACCAGCCCGGGAGTGAGTACAATGAGCAGTTCTTC,CASSDQPGSEYNEQFF
TRBV6-6,NA,NA,TRBJ1-4,TGTGCCAGCAGTTCACAGGCGAATGAAAAACTGTTTTTT,CASSSQANEKLFF
TRBV7-8,NA,TRBD1,TRBJ1-6,TGTGCCAGCAGCCCTTCGGACAGGGGCTATAATTCACCCCTCCACTTT,CASSPSDRGYNSPLHF
TRBV5-1,NA,NA,TRBJ1-5,TGCGCCAGCAGCTTGCGAGGGGGGGCCAATCAGCCCCAGCATTTT,CASSLRGGANQPQHF